This T cell receptor (beta chain) was sequenced during a study of T cell repertoires in cytomegalovirus infection. V gave up 2 bases and J gave up 3 bases, with 10 bases separating them. Germline V gene data show CDR1 as SEHNR and CDR2 as FQNEAQ (reference sequence). This CDR3 has 14 residues. TCRdb reanalysed the reads using MiXCR and keeps one entry per CDR3 protein. Of about 270,000 distinct CDR3 sequences detected, 22% appear once; the ten largest clones hold roughly 19%. General study points: Within the response measured ex vivo, HLA-C-restricted CMV-specific TCR beta clonotypes were dominant.

With regard to this clonotype: Its target is unknown.

Specimen: cultured PBMCs, collected from culture after CMV antigen stimulation. The clonotype was recovered from a human donor in good health (CMV status not recorded). Some clones in this sample may be carry-over from other donors' samples. The rearrangement uses TRBV7-9 and TRBJ2-5, with D uncertain. CDR3 in amino acids: CASSLTGLEETQYF. In DNA, the CDR3 is TGTGCCAGCAGCTTAACCGGTCTGGAAGAGACCCAGTACTTC.